This TCR beta chain was found in a study of blood T cell repertoires in COVID-19. Study in general: The samples span acute and convalescent COVID-19 from the United States, Italy and Spain.

TCRdb's table, derived via immunoSEQ multiplex PCR, lists solely in-frame clones and lacks some. This sample has approximately 220,000 clones, with more than 65% found just once. Sequenced sample: peripheral blood. This TCR came from a woman in her 30s who had recovered from COVID-19.

CDR3 sequence reads: CASSGQGANQPQHF. As DNA, the CDR3 is TGTGCCAGCAGTGGACAGGGGGCTAATCAGCCCCAGCATTTT. The chain recombines TRBV2 with TRBJ1-5; 10 nucleotides match TRBD1. Germline V gene sequence: CDR1 SNHLY, CDR2 FYNNEI. The CDR3 runs to 14 residues. With V trimmed by 4 bases and J by 4 bases, 1 base remained unmatched. The full variable domain, its missing parts supplied by reference TRBV2 and TRBJ1-5, is EPEVTQTPSHQVTQMGQEVILRCVPISNHLYFYWYRQILGQKVEFLVSFYNNEISEKSEIFDDQFSVERPDGSNFTLKIRSTKLEDSAMYFCASSGQGANQPQHFGDGTRLSIL.